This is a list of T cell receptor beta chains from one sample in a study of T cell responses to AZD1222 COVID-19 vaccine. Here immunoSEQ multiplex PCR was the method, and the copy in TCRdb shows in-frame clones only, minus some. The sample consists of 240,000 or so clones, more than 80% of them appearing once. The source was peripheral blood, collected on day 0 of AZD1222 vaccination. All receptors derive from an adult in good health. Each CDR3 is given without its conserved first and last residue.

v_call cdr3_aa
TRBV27 ASSAQGGGELF
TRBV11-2 ASSPGIANYGYT
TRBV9 ASSVEAGRYIGELF
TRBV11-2 ASSGHGAGINGYT
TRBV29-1 SVAGVEGYT
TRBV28 ASSLSGSNYGYT
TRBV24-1 ATSEVYSNQPQH
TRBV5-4 ASSLAGRNTEAF
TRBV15 ATSREAGLGAKNIQY
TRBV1 TSSQPCRGGLFNTEAF
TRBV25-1 ASTGTGGTDTQY
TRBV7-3 ASSPTTGTEAF
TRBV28 ASSLDVPLVQETQY
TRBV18 ASSPPDRDRQF